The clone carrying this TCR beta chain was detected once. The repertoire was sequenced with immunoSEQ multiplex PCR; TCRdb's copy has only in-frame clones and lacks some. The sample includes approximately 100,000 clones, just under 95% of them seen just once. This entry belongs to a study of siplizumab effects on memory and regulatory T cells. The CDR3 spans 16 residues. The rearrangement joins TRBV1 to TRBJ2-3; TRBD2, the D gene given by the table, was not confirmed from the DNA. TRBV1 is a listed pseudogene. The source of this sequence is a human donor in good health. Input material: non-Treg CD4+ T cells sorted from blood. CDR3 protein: CTSSHSIGLACDTQYF. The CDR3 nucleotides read TGCACCAGCAGCCACTCGATCGGGCTAGCGTGCGATACGCAGTATTTT.